This T cell receptor (beta chain) was captured in a study of cytomegalovirus exposure and HLA in healthy donors. After removal of 5 bases from V and 1 base from J, the junction contained 7 bases not matched to a gene. Germline V gives CDR1 MNHNY, CDR2 SVGAGI (reference sequence). The CDR3 consists of 15 residues. Data came from immunoSEQ multiplex PCR; TCRdb stores just in-frame clones and leaves some out. This table holds some 120,000 clones, roughly 89% found once. The sample holds a few counts of this clone. Its antigen is unknown. Notes on the study in general: Generally TCR sequences proved uncommon, though certain public TCRs appeared in numerous donors. Specificity for CMV antigens was confirmed in vitro for a few of the CMV-associated chains. In the 95 to 150 validation repertoires, about 94% of cluster scores exceeded 0, per a later analysis.

V usage is TRBV6-6 and J usage is TRBJ1-2; 7 bases map to TRBD1. Sequenced: PBMCs. This receptor was obtained from a woman younger than 35 in good health and CMV-seronegative. The CDR3 is CASSGGTANNYGYTF. CDR3 DNA: TGTGCCAGCAGTGGCGGGACAGCAAATAACTATGGCTACACCTTC.